This T cell receptor beta chain was sequenced for a study of neurological immune-mediated disorders (dated by TCRdb to the late 2010s). With regard to the full study: Of the roughly 34 multiple sclerosis patients, approximately 30 had relapsing-remitting MS and 3 had secondary progressive MS. The cohort comprised 68 subjects: about 15 HAM/TSP patients, approximately 34 multiple sclerosis patients and 20 or so healthy controls. The approximately 99 TCR-beta libraries included longitudinal samples, technical triplicates and paired sorted CD4+ and CD8+ T-cell subsets alongside PBMC samples. Peripheral blood TCR-beta repertoires from patients with HTLV-I-associated myelopathy (HAM/TSP), patients with multiple sclerosis, and healthy controls were compared in the study using UMI-based sequencing. Beyond this particular receptor, the publication reports: No association of the MS cluster with clinical or MRI features was observed, and the need for larger cohorts was stated by the authors. Repertoires from 18 of 34 MS patients were grouped by phylogenetic analysis into a cluster of related CDR3 sequences, suggesting a possible repertoire-level signature. No identical CDR3 amino acid sequences were found to be shared among expanded clones across subjects, suggesting that TCR-beta repertoires were private in all groups. TCR clonal expansion was highest in HAM/TSP patients and lowest in MS patients, with MS patients falling below even healthy controls.

cDNA synthesis used template-switch 5'RACE with a primer carrying a 10-nucleotide random unique molecular identifier tagging each TCR transcript. Each sequencing run produced over 160 million TCR-beta sequences covering 15-18 subjects. The RNeasy kit was used to extract total RNA. The KAPA Real-time Library Amplification kit was used to amplify TCR-beta VDJ regions with primers targeting the TCR constant region and the 5'RACE anchor. A first PCR added sample indexes and Illumina adaptors, and a second PCR then raised library yield. After Ampure bead purification, the roughly 650 bp TCR product was size-selected on a 2% E-gel SizeSelection system. Library quality was checked on a Bioanalyzer, concentration was measured with Qubit, and libraries were quantified with the Kapa Library Quantification kit before pooling. Paired-end 2 x 150 bp sequencing of the libraries was performed on an Illumina HiSeq 2500. To increase sequence diversity, about 23-32% phiX was spiked into each library pool. On the authors' methods: Quality-filtered reads were processed with the UMI-based MiGEC pipeline, and over 80% of raw TCR sequences were removed by the MiGEC pipeline during error correction. VDJ genes were aligned to IMGT germline references, and clonotypes were defined by unique CDR3 amino acid sequence plus V-J genes. Clonal expansion, Shannon diversity and CDR3 relatedness were evaluated with VDJtools (CalcPairwiseDistances, ClusterSamples), while phylogenetic trees were built in CLCbio workbench. Using coefficient-of-variation modelling across technical triplicates, the study counted a clone as expanded if it had at least 8 unique UMIs. The public sequencing data were trimmed at Q25 with fastp and processed into clonotypes with MiXCR by TCRdb, which kept only in-frame beta chains. Every entry covers one CDR3 protein and lists the most common genes and DNA from its rows. The V and J calls, along with clone size, are taken from TCRdb and not from the paper's own processing. This sample has over 45,000 distinct CDR3 sequences in its table, and 3% of those were observed once. The biggest ten clones account for over 13% of the sample.

Unsorted PBMC libraries were generated from 2 million PBMCs stored in RNAlater at -80 °C until RNA extraction. Multiple sclerosis patients were enrolled in a US clinical protocol evaluating disease progression by magnetic resonance imaging. PBMCs were separated from peripheral blood using Ficoll-Hypaque density gradient centrifugation and then cryopreserved in liquid nitrogen. This clonotype was counted ten times or more. Its antigen is still unknown. No base quality values were provided; no much bigger clone lies one nucleotide off. From the cysteine up to the phenylalanine, the CDR3 has a length of 19 residues. Only the CDR3 part of the read is kept: 57 bases, read in frame from the first base. V is clipped by 4 bases and J by 6 bases, and the sequence between their germline boundaries is 29 bases long. CDR1 and CDR2 are read off the germline V gene (reference sequence) as SGHKS and YYEKEE.

This receptor was taken from a woman aged 50 to 60 with multiple sclerosis. This receptor chain uses TRBV5-5 and TRBJ2-1; the D gene assignment is ambiguous. Sequencing input: PBMCs. The DNA reads as follows: TGTGCCAGCAGCGACCCACTCCCGGGCCTGCCCACGAGGAGCAATGAGCAGTTCTTC. Translated, it reads CASSDPLPGLPTRSNEQFF.